This T cell receptor (beta chain) was retrieved from a study of read filtering for tumor transcriptome and immune sequencing (TCRdb year 2020). Study-wide context: The cohort consisted of 17 to 20 male and more than 11 female patients, with a mean age of around 60 years and an age range of roughly 47 to 85. Under revised international staging, about eight patients fell into R-ISS I, 15 to 20 into R-ISS II and 6 or 7 into R-ISS III. After DNase treatment, whole-transcriptome libraries were prepared using the TruSeq RNA Access Library Prep Kit. TCR-region mapped reads per sample ranged from about 4.05 to 11 million with IR-seq versus only roughly 80 to 1273 with RNA-seq. The study compared TCR repertoires from targeted immune repertoire sequencing and bulk whole-transcriptome sequencing run on the same bone marrow samples. One main goal was a read-filtering strategy for immune repertoire data, in particular deciding whether clonotypes backed by only one read should be removed.

This clonotype was observed at least ten times. Its antigen specificity is not known. Per-base quality was not reported, and no clone a single base away is much larger than it. Bone marrow was sampled from every patient at the time of active disease. Ficoll-Hypaque density gradient centrifugation was used to isolate the bone marrow mononuclear cells. CD138-negative cells were obtained by negative selection after labeling with CD138 magnetic microbeads on a MACS separator, removing myeloma plasma cells. Flow cytometry on an Attune NxT with CD138 antibodies was used to check the purity of the isolated cells. Total RNA was extracted with TRIzol reagent and quantified with a NanoDrop spectrophotometer. Paired RNA-seq and IR-seq were performed on each patient's CD138-negative bone marrow sample. Study-wide conclusions, independent of this receptor: When single-read clonotypes were removed, the proportions of shared clonotypes in IR-seq and RNA-seq correlated more strongly. In IR-seq, around 85% of clonotypes but about 4% of total reads were represented by single-read clonotypes, whereas in RNA-seq, 74.6% of clonotypes and about 46% of reads were represented by single-read clonotypes. Compared with RNA-seq, IR-seq captured clonotypes at much higher depth and more reliably, and a smaller IR-seq throughput was enough to identify most shared clonotypes. Rather than purified T cells, the sorted CD138-negative fraction was a mixed bone marrow immune population.

CDR1 and CDR2, looked up from the germline V gene, are SGHDT and YYEEEE. The CDR3 runs 15 amino acids, cysteine and phenylalanine included. The retained sequence is limited to the CDR3, 45 bases, with the frame set at the first base. The trim is 4 bases for V and 2 bases for J, with a gap of 13 bases between the germline ends. Starting from 350 to 450 ng RNA, TCR libraries were constructed with the Immunoverse kit using molecular barcoded adaptors that cover the alpha/delta and beta/gamma chains. TCR library preparation used the same RNA that was used for transcriptome sequencing. Sequencing of the TCR libraries was done on an Illumina HiSeq 4000 with 2 x 150 cycles. The source study handled its data this way. With MiXCR, TCR reads were aligned to human V, D, J and C references and assembled into CDR3 clonotypes, with quality filtering and error correction included. Clonotype counts and gene usage diversity were analyzed with the tcR package in R. Raw mapping reads were checked after the RNA-seq reads had been mapped by STAR aligner version 2.5.3a onto the human GRCh37 genome. To test how sequencing depth affected the clonotypes detected, IR-seq fastq files were randomly downsampled with Seqtk 1.3. The public reads were reprocessed in TCRdb via fastp at Q25 and MiXCR, keeping in-frame beta chains. Each CDR3 protein appears once, grouped with its most common genes and DNA. TCRdb's processing, not the authors' own work, is the source of the V and J calls. A total of about 130,000 distinct CDR3 sequences appear in this sample, roughly 13% of them only once. 8% to 13% of the sample comes from the top ten.

This receptor was taken from a donor aged 40 or over with multiple myeloma. This receptor chain uses TRBV5-6 and TRBJ2-1; perhaps TRBD1 is the D gene, with 6 bases matching. The sequencing input was a population of CD138-negative cells sorted from bone marrow. The cell subset or site label of this sample denotes: bone marrow mononuclear cells depleted of CD138+ plasma/myeloma cells by negative magnetic selection. The nucleotide sequence is TGTGCCAGCAGCACTCAGACAGGAGCCTACAATGAGCAGTTCTTC. The encoded protein is CASSTQTGAYNEQFF.